The 20 T cell receptor beta chains in this list originate from one sample, sequenced in a study of Ad26.COV2.S vaccination and SARS-CoV-2 variants. Sequencing used immunoSEQ multiplex PCR; TCRdb keeps in-frame clones, though not all of them. The sample consists of some 340,000 clones, around 84% of them appearing once. Treatment specified: about 20 received Ad26.COV2.S at low or high dose, single or two shots; about five received placebo; per-sample allocation not given. Specimen acquisition occurred on day 63 following the initial vaccine or placebo injection. Material: peripheral blood, obtained in a trial of Ad26.COV2.S vaccine versus placebo. The receptor set was obtained from a person between 18 and 60 years old who received the Ad26.COV2.S COVID-19 vaccine or a placebo.

The rearrangement uses TRBV10-3 and TRBJ1-5; 7 nucleotides agree with TRBD1. The CDR3 runs to 13 residues. CDR1 and CDR2 from the germline V gene are ENHRY and SYGVKD. Unmatched junction bases numbered 2, after V lost 3 bases and J lost 6 bases. The CDR3 reads CAISDRGGQPQHF. CDR3 bases: TGTGCCATCAGTGACAGGGGGGGTCAGCCCCAGCATTTT.

V usage is TRBV4-3 and J usage is TRBJ1-2; D is unresolved. V was pared by 2 bases and J by 6 bases, with 10 bases between. Germline V gene data show CDR1 as LGHNA and CDR2 as YSLEER. CDR3 length: 13 amino acids. CDR3 sequence (DNA): TGCGCCAGCAGCCAAAGCGGAGTTCATGGCTACACCTTC. It encodes CASSQSGVHGYTF.

The genes are TRBV5-1 and TRBJ2-1, with D unclear. CDR1 and CDR2 from the germline V gene are SGHRS and YFSETQ. The length of the CDR3 is 14 residues. V was clipped by 5 bases and J by 8 bases, with 17 bases between them. CDR3 sequence reads: CASRRTAVEDEQFF. CDR3 in DNA: TGCGCCAGCAGGCGGACCGCCGTAGAGGATGAGCAGTTCTTC. Full variable domain (missing parts from reference TRBV5-1 and TRBJ2-1): KAGVTQTPRYLIKTRGQQVTLSCSPISGHRSVSWYQQTPGQGLQFLFEYFSETQRNKGNFPGRFSGRQFSNSRSEMNVSTLELGDSALYLCASRRTAVEDEQFFGPGTRLTVL.

In its sample, this clone was seen once. V is TRBV21-1 and J is TRBJ1-1; the listed D gene, TRBD1, was not tested against the DNA. TRBV21-1 constitutes a pseudogene. This CDR3 is 15 amino acids long. The CDR3, as DNA: TGTGCCAGCAGCACACTACAGGGGCGTAACACTGAAGCTTTCTTT. Protein sequence: CASSTLQGRNTEAFF.

J is TRBJ2-1 and V is TRBV19; D tentatively reads TRBD1 or TRBD2 (5 bases each). V was trimmed by 3 bases and J by 9 bases, leaving 18 bases between them. The CDR3 sequence is 15 residues long. Germline CDR1 is LNHDA and CDR2 is SQIVND (reference sequence). The CDR3 region has the DNA TGTGCCAGTAGTATCTCGCCGGGGACGGCAGCTGAGCAGTTCTTC. This codes for CASSISPGTAAEQFF.

The genes are TRBV9 and TRBJ2-3; D possibly uses TRBD1 or TRBD2 (6 bases each). V lost 4 bases and J 4 bases, leaving 13 bases between the germline ends. The CDR3 length is 14 residues. Germline V gene lookup returns CDR1 SGDLS and CDR2 YYNGEE. DNA of the CDR3: TGTGCCAGCAGCCCCGGAGGGGGGCCAGATACGCAGTATTTT. It is translated as CASSPGGGPDTQYF.

This sequence joins TRBV6-2 or TRBV6-3 and TRBJ2-7, with D tentatively TRBD1 or TRBD2 (7 bases each). The CDR3 sequence is 16 residues long. Germline assignment: CDR1 MNHEY and CDR2 SVGEGT. Trimming shortened V by 0 bases and J by 3 bases, and 15 bases separated the two germline ends. CDR3 DNA: TGTGCCAGCAGTTACTCCGTCGGGAGGACAGGCTACGAGCAGTACTTC. Amino acid sequence: CASSYSVGRTGYEQYF.

V gene TRBV7-6 combines with J gene TRBJ2-1; 8 positions agree with TRBD2. J lost 0 bases, V lost 1 base, and 8 bases had no gene match. The length of the CDR3 is 18 residues. CDR1 SGHVS and CDR2 FNYEAQ come from the germline V gene. Written as DNA, the CDR3 is TGTGCCAGCAGCTTAGAGGCGTCGGGGGGGAGCTCCTACAATGAGCAGTTCTTC. Translating it yields CASSLEASGGSSYNEQFF.

This chain joins TRBV7-2 and TRBJ1-5, with 9 bases matching TRBD1. Trimming removed 4 bases from V and 2 bases from J; junction bases left unmatched: 3. CDR3 length equals 15 residues. Germline V gene data show CDR1 as SGHTA and CDR2 as FQGNSA. CDR3: CASSSRQGGNQPQHF. CDR3 coding DNA: TGTGCCAGCAGCTCGAGACAGGGGGGCAATCAGCCCCAGCATTTT.

This clone was seen a handful of times. This chain's CDR3 is CASSLSAGGFGELFF. The CDR3 DNA sequence: TGCGCCAGCAGCCTGTCGGCAGGGGGGTTCGGGGAGCTGTTTTTT. This chain links TRBV5-1 with TRBJ2-2, with D perhaps TRBD1 (7 bases). This CDR3 region has 15 residues. V shed 4 bases and J shed 7 bases, with 17 bases lying between them. CDR1 and CDR2 (germline): SGHRS, YFSETQ.

This clone was seen a single time. The chain's CDR3 is CASSISGDSNQPQHF. The CDR3 DNA sequence: TGTGCCAGTAGTATTTCAGGAGATAGCAATCAGCCCCAGCATTTT. The V call is TRBV19, the J call TRBJ1-5; D is unresolved. Trimming cost V 3 bases and J 0 bases, with 9 bases left between them. The CDR3 is made up of 15 amino acids. CDR1 and CDR2 (germline): LNHDA, SQIVND (reference sequence).

The rearrangement uses TRBV12-3 or TRBV12-4 and TRBJ1-2; D might be TRBD1 (6 bases). The V end was cut by 4 bases, the J end by 8 bases, with 11 bases between. This CDR3 contains 12 residues. As DNA, the CDR3 is TGTGCCAGCAGTTCCCCGGGGGGCGGCTACACCTTC. This sequence encodes CASSSPGGGYTF.

This chain uses TRBV9 with TRBJ1-4; tentative D call: TRBD1 (6 bases). V was cut by 3 bases and J by 8 bases, with 20 bases left in between. Germline V lookup: CDR1 SGDLS, CDR2 YYNGEE. CDR3 length: 16 amino acids. CDR3 sequence (DNA): TGTGCCAGCAGCGCGGACAGCTCAGCGGGCAAGGAAAAACTGTTTTTT. Protein sequence: CASSADSSAGKEKLFF. The full variable domain, with the rest looked up from reference TRBV9 and TRBJ1-4, is DSGVTQTPKHLITATGQRVTLRCSPRSGDLSVYWYQQSLDQGLQFLIQYYNGEERAKGNILERFSAQQFPDLHSELNLSSLELGDSALYFCASSADSSAGKEKLFFGSGTQLSVL.

The chain combines TRBV30 with TRBJ1-2; TRBD1 might be the D (5 bases). Trimming left V 0 bases short and J 4 bases short, with 12 bases between. The length of the CDR3 is 14 residues. Germline V gene data show CDR1 as GTSNPN and CDR2 as SVGIG (reference sequence). The CDR3 loop is CAWSVLHGGYGYTF. The DNA of the CDR3 is TGTGCCTGGAGTGTACTGCACGGGGGCTATGGCTACACCTTC.

The rearrangement links TRBV6-2 or TRBV6-3 to TRBJ2-3; D remains unclear. The germline gives CDR1 MNHEY, CDR2 SVGEGT. Trimming removed 0 bases at V and 3 bases at J, with 13 bases between. The CDR3 spans 16 residues. This CDR3 reads CASSYSIRDPTDTQYF. As DNA, the CDR3 is TGTGCCAGCAGTTACTCGATAAGGGATCCTACAGATACGCAGTATTTT.

The chain recombines TRBV15 with TRBJ1-5; D is perhaps TRBD1 (5 bases). V lost 3 bases to trimming and J lost 8 bases, with 14 bases between them. The CDR3 has 14 amino acids. CDR1 and CDR2 (germline): LNHNV, YYDKDF (reference sequence). The CDR3 protein is CATSRRDGREPQHF. The CDR3 nucleotides are TGTGCCACCAGCAGGAGGGACGGACGGGAGCCCCAGCATTTT. Looking up the rest from reference TRBV15 and TRBJ1-5 gives the full variable domain: DAMVIQNPRYQVTQFGKPVTLSCSQTLNHNVMYWYQQKSSQAPKLLFHYYDKDFNNEADTPDNFQSRRPNTSFCFLDIRSPGLGDTAMYLCATSRRDGREPQHFGDGTRLSIL.

The J gene is TRBJ1-4, the V gene TRBV5-6, with a weak D call TRBD1 (6 bases). Germline-derived CDR1 and CDR2 are SGHDT and YYEEEE. Deletions cut 5 bases from V and 6 bases from J, with 20 bases between. This CDR3 is built from 16 residues. The CDR3 region is CASSSLRGAWDEKLFF. The CDR3 nucleotides are TGTGCCAGCAGTTCTCTTCGGGGGGCCTGGGATGAAAAACTGTTTTTT.

In regard to this clone: At the DNA level, this CDR3 is encoded by other sequences in the same sample as well. The rearrangement joins TRBV30 to TRBJ1-3; a weak D match, TRBD1 (6 bases). Trimming pared 1 base from V and 0 bases from J, leaving 10 bases between. The germline V gene has CDR1 GTSNPN and CDR2 SVGIG (reference sequence). The CDR3 is 15 amino acids. In DNA, the CDR3 is TGTGCCTGGAGTGAATGGGGGGCCTCTGGAAACACCATATATTTT. Translating it yields CAWSEWGASGNTIYF.

The chain recombines TRBV18 with TRBJ1-4; tentatively, D is TRBD1 (6 bases). The V gene's germline CDR1 is KGHSH and CDR2 LQKENI. The germline V and J ends were trimmed by 8 bases and 8 bases, with 18 bases remaining between them. The CDR3 is 14 amino acids. CDR3 sequence reads: CASTNREMGEKLFF. The CDR3 DNA reads as TGTGCCAGCACCAACAGGGAGATGGGCGAAAAACTGTTTTTT. Full variable domain (remainder filled in from reference TRBV18 and TRBJ1-4): NAGVMQNPRHLVRRRGQEARLRCSPMKGHSHVYWYRQLPEEGLKFMVYLQKENIIDESGMPKERFSAEFPKEGPSILRIQQVVRGDSAAYFCASTNREMGEKLFFGSGTQLSVL.

The chain joins TRBV7-2 to TRBJ2-5, with TRBD1 matching over 7 bases. V shed 7 bases, J shed 5 bases, and the junction held 13 bases outside the gene matches. The CDR3 extends over 15 amino acids. Looked up from germline, CDR1 is SGHTA and CDR2 is FQGNSA. The CDR3 DNA sequence: TGTGCCAGCATAGACAGGGCCTCCCTGGGCGAGACCCAGTACTTC. Translated: CASIDRASLGETQYF.